The entry below describes one T cell receptor (beta chain). The antigen remains undetermined. This entry belongs to a study of cytomegalovirus exposure and HLA in healthy donors. Vbeta (60) and Jbeta (13) primers were used in the PCR. Using immunoSEQ multiplex PCR, the repertoire was profiled, and TCRdb retains in-frame clones only, with some absent. The sample has 170,000 or so clones, less than 85% seen once. The germline V gene has CDR1 SEHNR and CDR2 FQNEAQ (reference sequence). The CDR3 totals 17 residues. Trimming took 0 bases from V and 4 from J; bases not matched to a gene: 6. Each of the donors was a healthy bone marrow donor. Donors showed nominal health when sampled, although they likely had unrecorded immune exposures. General study results and limits: In most subjects, TCR beta sequences reportedly gave accurate predictions of HLA-A and HLA-B alleles. One variant, a missense change in DCLRE1C, was linked in a later analysis to TCR beta V- and J-gene trimming.

This clonotype originated in a man in his late teens or twenties in good health and CMV-seronegative. Input material: PBMCs. This sequence joins TRBV7-9 and TRBJ1-1; 12 bases map to TRBD1. The CDR3 protein is CASSLAWDRGHSTEAFF. CDR3 coding DNA: TGTGCCAGCAGCTTAGCGTGGGACAGGGGGCATAGCACTGAAGCTTTCTTT.